The clone carrying this T cell receptor beta chain was detected only a few times. As yet, its antigen is unknown. Isolation of CD4+ naive, central memory, regulatory and stem cell-like memory cells was achieved by sorting via CD45RO/CCR7/CD25/CD127/CD95/CD27. The source of the sample is a study of beta chain features in type 1 diabetes. Study results and caveats: When cDNA is sequenced, cells with high TCR expression could be over-represented.

The V gene end was trimmed by 0 bases and the J gene end by 9 bases; junction bases not matched to a gene: 5. The germline V gene encodes CDR1 SGHRS and CDR2 YFSETQ. This CDR3 contains 15 residues. Of the isolated RNA, all was reverse transcribed, and so the sequenced material was expressed TCRB transcripts. Regulatory, naive and central memory T cell samples averaged approximately 3.8 million reads. Only in-frame clones appear in the TCRdb table, and some are missing; sequencing was by immunoSEQ multiplex PCR. The repertoire has roughly 170,000 clones, more than 10% of them found once; the top ten carry roughly 0.56%.

The rearrangement uses TRBV5-1 and TRBJ2-1; 11 positions agree with TRBD2. Sequencing was done on a sample of central memory CD4+ T cells from blood. This TCR was recovered from a woman younger than 30 in good health. The chain's CDR3 is CASSLVAGGPPEQFF. CDR3 nucleotide sequence: TGCGCCAGCAGCTTGGTAGCGGGAGGGCCTCCTGAGCAGTTCTTC. Full variable domain (missing parts from reference TRBV5-1 and TRBJ2-1): KAGVTQTPRYLIKTRGQQVTLSCSPISGHRSVSWYQQTPGQGLQFLFEYFSETQRNKGNFPGRFSGRQFSNSRSEMNVSTLELGDSALYLCASSLVAGGPPEQFFGPGTRLTVL.